Presented here are 27 T cell receptor beta chains from one specimen sequenced in a study of control samples from healthy donors and cancer patients. Produced via immunoSEQ multiplex PCR; TCRdb's table is partial and in-frame only. The repertoire includes 55,000 to 90,000 clones, about 80% of them detected once, and around 30% sits in the top ten. Sequencing input: blood. The receptor set was obtained from a man aged 50 or older in good health.

This chain joins TRBV3-1 (or the pseudogene TRBV3-2) and TRBJ1-2, with a weak D call TRBD1 (5 bases). The length of the CDR3 is 14 residues. Germline V gene sequence: CDR1 LGHDT, CDR2 YNNKEL (reference sequence). The germline V and J ends were trimmed by 4 bases and 2 bases, with 11 bases remaining between them. The CDR3 sequence is CASSRGGANYGYTF. The CDR3 DNA sequence: TGTGCCAGCAGCCGAGGAGGGGCGAACTATGGCTACACCTTC.

V is TRBV27 and J is TRBJ1-1; no reliable D call. The CDR3 consists of 15 residues. With 4 bases removed from V and 5 bases from J, the gap between germline ends came to 17 bases. Looked up from germline, CDR1 is MNHEY and CDR2 is SMNVEV (reference sequence). The CDR3 nucleotides read TGTGCCAGCAGTTCGCTCGAAGTCGCTCTGACTGAAGCTTTCTTT. Residues: CASSSLEVALTEAFF.

This clone was counted between two and nine times. This chain connects TRBV20-1 to TRBJ2-7; D may be TRBD1 (6 bases). The ends were cut back, 6 bases at V and 3 bases at J, with 9 bases in the middle. Germline V gives CDR1 DFQATT, CDR2 SNEGSKA (reference sequence). The CDR3 contains 11 residues. The CDR3 region is CSADRNYEQYF. For the CDR3, the DNA is TGCAGTGCGGACAGAAACTACGAGCAGTACTTC.

The chain joins TRBV11-3 to TRBJ2-1; a weak D match, TRBD2 (6 bases). The CDR3 covers 17 residues. The V gene lost 3 bases and the J gene lost 9 bases, with 24 bases spanning the gap. CDR1 and CDR2 from the germline V gene are SGHNT and YENEEA. The CDR3 DNA reads TGTGCCAGCAGCTTTACGAACCGTTGGGGCGGGGAGATTGAGCAGTTCTTC. Residues: CASSFTNRWGGEIEQFF.

The gene calls are TRBV7-9 and TRBJ2-1; a weak D match, TRBD1 (6 bases). The CDR3 is 17 residues long. Germline CDR1 SEHNR, CDR2 FQNEAQ (reference sequence). Trimming took off 0 bases at V and 0 bases at J, with 12 bases between the two ends. The CDR3: CASSLASGVSSYNEQFF. CDR3 coding DNA: TGTGCCAGCAGCTTAGCTTCAGGGGTAAGCTCCTACAATGAGCAGTTCTTC.

This chain connects TRBV4-3 to TRBJ2-4; D gene unclear. Trimming took 1 base from V and 0 from J, leaving 7 bases between them. The CDR3 has 15 amino acids. Germline V lookup: CDR1 LGHNA, CDR2 YSLEER. The CDR3 protein is CASSQGLLAKNIQYF. The CDR3, as DNA: TGCGCCAGCAGCCAAGGCTTGCTAGCCAAAAACATTCAGTACTTC.

The J gene is TRBJ2-3, the V gene TRBV5-6; tentative D call: TRBD1 (6 bases). V was shortened by 4 bases and J by 7 bases, with 10 bases between the two germline ends. This CDR3 is 12 amino acids long. Looked up from germline, CDR1 is SGHDT and CDR2 is YYEEEE. CDR3 bases: TGTGCCAGCAGCCTTACAGGGAATACGCAGTATTTT. Amino acids: CASSLTGNTQYF.

This chain uses TRBV11-3 with TRBJ1-1, with D unclear. The germline V gene encodes CDR1 SGHNT and CDR2 YENEEA. The length of the CDR3 is 15 residues. Trimming cost V 1 base and J 5 bases, with 14 bases left between them. DNA of the CDR3: TGTGCCAGCAGCTTAGTTCTGAAGGGCGTTACTGAAGCTTTCTTT. It encodes CASSLVLKGVTEAFF.

This clone appeared a single time. This chain links TRBV7-9 with TRBJ2-7; TRBD2 matches at 10 bases. The CDR3 length is 18 residues. Germline values: CDR1 SEHNR, CDR2 FQNEAQ (reference sequence). Germline trimming cut 2 bases from V and 2 bases from J; bases unmatched to any gene: 12. DNA of the CDR3: TGTGCCAGCAGCTTAACATTGGGCGGACTAGCGGAGGCCTACGAGCAGTACTTC. Its protein product is CASSLTLGGLAEAYEQYF.

The rearrangement joins TRBV27 to TRBJ1-2; a possible D gene is TRBD1 (6 bases). The CDR3 has 13 amino acids. Germline lookup yields CDR1 MNHEY and CDR2 SMNVEV (reference sequence). V lost 8 bases, J lost 2 bases, and 12 bases lay in between. CDR3 amino acids: CASGRGYNYGYTF. The CDR3 nucleotides read TGTGCCAGCGGTAGGGGGTACAACTATGGCTACACCTTC.

The chain combines TRBV19 with TRBJ2-3; D not resolved. CDR1 is LNHDA, CDR2 SQIVND, per germline (reference sequence). This CDR3 is built from 19 residues. The germline V and J ends were trimmed by 0 bases and 0 bases, with 19 bases remaining between them. The CDR3 bases are TGTGCCAGTAGTATAGACAGTGGCTTTTGGTCGACTAGCACAGATACGCAGTATTTT. Amino acids: CASSIDSGFWSTSTDTQYF.

This clone appeared a few times. This chain connects TRBV19 to TRBJ2-7; 10 bases map to TRBD2. Germline trimming cut 3 bases from V and 4 bases from J; bases unmatched to any gene: 9. The germline V gene encodes CDR1 LNHDA and CDR2 SQIVND (reference sequence). CDR3 length: 16 amino acids. The CDR3 here is CASSMTAGGPRYEQYF. In DNA, the CDR3 is TGTGCCAGTAGTATGACAGCGGGAGGGCCAAGGTACGAGCAGTACTTC.

The CDR3 loop is CASSDPRGDTLGHEQYF. In DNA form, the CDR3 reads TGTGCCAGCAGTGATCCGCGGGGGGACACGCTCGGCCACGAGCAGTACTTC. This sequence joins TRBV6-1 and TRBJ2-7; 8 nucleotides align to TRBD2. The ends lost 3 bases at V and 5 bases at J; junction bases unmatched: 15. Germline CDR1 is MNHNS and CDR2 is SASEGT. The CDR3 length is 17 residues.

V and J are TRBV18 and TRBJ1-4; a possible D gene is TRBD1 (5 bases). In germline, CDR1 is KGHSH, CDR2 LQKENI. The V end was cut by 2 bases, the J end by 8 bases, with 15 bases between. CDR3 length: 15 amino acids. Written as DNA, the CDR3 is TGTGCCAGCTCACCAAACCGGGGCCTTCGGGAAAAACTGTTTTTT. Protein product: CASSPNRGLREKLFF.

The gene calls are TRBV5-1 and TRBJ2-7; D might be TRBD1 (5 bases). V was shortened by 0 bases and J by 0 bases, with 7 bases between the two germline ends. The CDR3 totals 14 residues. The germline V gene encodes CDR1 SGHRS and CDR2 YFSETQ. This CDR3 reads CASSLGQHSYEQYF. CDR3 coding DNA: TGCGCCAGCAGCTTGGGACAGCACTCCTACGAGCAGTACTTC.

The DNA of the CDR3 is TGCGCCAGCAGCCAAGACCCGGGACAATTCAATCAGCCCCAGCATTTT. Its translation: CASSQDPGQFNQPQHF. The rearrangement joins TRBV4-1 to TRBJ1-5; D is perhaps TRBD1 (6 bases). Trimming pared 0 bases from V and 3 bases from J, leaving 12 bases between. The CDR3 is 16 residues long. CDR1 MGHRA and CDR2 YSYEKL come from the germline V gene.

This chain joins TRBV4-2 and TRBJ2-4, with TRBD2 matching over 10 bases. Per the germline V gene, CDR1 is LGHNA and CDR2 is YNFKEQ. The CDR3 consists of 18 residues. After removal of 2 bases from V and 0 bases from J, the junction contained 7 bases not matched to a gene. The CDR3 DNA follows: TGTGCCAGCAGCCAATTCACTAGCGGGGAAATAGCCAAAAACATTCAGTACTTC. This encodes CASSQFTSGEIAKNIQYF.

This clone was seen a handful of times. CDR3 sequence (DNA): TGTGCCAGCAGCCCTACTAGCGCCCCACCCCCCGAGCAGTACTTC. It translates to CASSPTSAPPPEQYF. The V gene is TRBV7-9, the J gene TRBJ2-7, with 7 bases fitting TRBD2. Germline CDR1 and CDR2: SEHNR and FQNEAQ (reference sequence). The CDR3 is 15 residues long. Trimming at V came to 5 bases and at J to 6 bases, leaving 13 bases not matched to a gene.

This clone showed up just once. This chain links TRBV6-2 or TRBV6-3 with TRBJ2-7, with 8 bases fitting TRBD2. Germline V CDR1 and CDR2: MNHEY, SVGEGT. This CDR3 is built from 13 residues. Trimming cost V 5 bases and J 2 bases; bases outside gene matches: 2. CDR3 protein: CASSRAGAYEQYF. CDR3 coding DNA: TGTGCCAGCAGTAGAGCGGGGGCCTACGAGCAGTACTTC.

The genes are TRBV6-4 and TRBJ2-1, with 7 bases matching TRBD1. CDR3 length equals 18 residues. Trimming removed 3 bases from V and 4 bases from J; junction bases left unmatched: 15. Looked up from germline, CDR1 is MRHNA and CDR2 is SNTAGT. The CDR3 loop is CASSDPLPGTEIYNEQFF. The CDR3 nucleotides are TGTGCCAGCAGTGATCCCCTACCCGGGACAGAGATATACAATGAGCAGTTCTTC.

The chain carries TRBV7-3 and TRBJ2-2; 8 bases fit TRBD1. V was pared by 3 bases and J by 1 base, with 4 bases of the junction left unmatched. This CDR3 spans 16 amino acids. In germline, CDR1 is SGHTA, CDR2 FQGTGA. The CDR3 region has the DNA TGTGCCAGCAGCTTTACAGGACAGGGGAACACCGGGGAGCTGTTTTTT. Translated: CASSFTGQGNTGELFF.

In this sample, this clone turned up once. The V call is TRBV5-5, the J call TRBJ1-6; 12 bases line up with TRBD1. With 1 base clipped from V and 2 bases from J, the junction kept 7 bases outside the gene matches. This CDR3 comprises 19 residues. Germline V gene lookup returns CDR1 SGHKS and CDR2 YYEKEE (reference sequence). The CDR3 DNA sequence: TGTGCCAGCAGCTTGATGGGACAGGGGGCCACCACCTATAATTCACCCCTCCACTTT. Its translation is CASSLMGQGATTYNSPLHF. The full variable domain, rest sourced from reference TRBV5-5 and TRBJ1-6, is DAGVTQSPTHLIKTRGQQVTLRCSPISGHKSVSWYQQVLGQGPQFIFQYYEKEERGRGNFPDRFSARQFPNYSSELNVNALLLGDSALYLCASSLMGQGATTYNSPLHFGNGTRLTVT.

The CDR3 nucleotides are TGTGCCAGCAGCCTTCTGGTCAATGAGCAGTTCTTC. Its protein is CASSLLVNEQFF. This chain links TRBV3-1 (or the pseudogene TRBV3-2) with TRBJ2-1, with D unclear. Per the germline V gene, CDR1 is LGHDT and CDR2 is YNNKEL (reference sequence). V gave up 4 bases and J gave up 6 bases, with 7 bases separating them. The CDR3 has 12 residues.

The chain is built from TRBV5-5 and TRBJ1-1; possibly TRBD1 for D (6 bases). This CDR3 contains 14 residues. The ends were cut back, 0 bases at V and 5 bases at J, with 11 bases in the middle. Germline CDR1 and CDR2: SGHKS and YYEKEE (reference sequence). The CDR3 bases are TGTGCCAGCAGCTTGGTCGGGGGCTTGACTGAAGCTTTCTTT. Its protein is CASSLVGGLTEAFF.

This clone came up once. V usage is TRBV5-1 and J usage is TRBJ1-2; 8 bases map to TRBD1. Germline CDR1 and CDR2: SGHRS and YFSETQ. The CDR3 runs 16 residues. V trimming: 0 bases; J trimming: 0 bases; junction bases outside the gene matches: 4. The CDR3: CASSLGGQAANYGYTF. The DNA for the CDR3 is TGCGCCAGCAGCTTGGGGGGACAGGCGGCTAACTATGGCTACACCTTC.

V gene TRBV28 combines with J gene TRBJ2-7; D is unresolved. V was cut by 5 bases and J by 7 bases, with 21 bases left in between. Germline-derived CDR1 and CDR2 are MDHEN and SYDVKM. CDR3 length: 15 residues. Written as DNA, the CDR3 is TGTGCCAGCAGTATAGACCAAGGATCCCGCAAGGAGCAGTACTTC. This gives the protein CASSIDQGSRKEQYF.

The V gene is TRBV28, the J gene TRBJ2-2; tentatively, D is TRBD1 or TRBD2 (5 bases each). Trimming stripped 1 base from V and 4 bases from J, with 16 bases between. CDR1 is MDHEN, CDR2 SYDVKM, per germline. CDR3 size: 17 residues. CDR3 DNA sequence: TGTGCCAGCAGTTTATTCGCGTGGGGCCGGGGCACCGGGGAGCTGTTTTTT. This translates into CASSLFAWGRGTGELFF.